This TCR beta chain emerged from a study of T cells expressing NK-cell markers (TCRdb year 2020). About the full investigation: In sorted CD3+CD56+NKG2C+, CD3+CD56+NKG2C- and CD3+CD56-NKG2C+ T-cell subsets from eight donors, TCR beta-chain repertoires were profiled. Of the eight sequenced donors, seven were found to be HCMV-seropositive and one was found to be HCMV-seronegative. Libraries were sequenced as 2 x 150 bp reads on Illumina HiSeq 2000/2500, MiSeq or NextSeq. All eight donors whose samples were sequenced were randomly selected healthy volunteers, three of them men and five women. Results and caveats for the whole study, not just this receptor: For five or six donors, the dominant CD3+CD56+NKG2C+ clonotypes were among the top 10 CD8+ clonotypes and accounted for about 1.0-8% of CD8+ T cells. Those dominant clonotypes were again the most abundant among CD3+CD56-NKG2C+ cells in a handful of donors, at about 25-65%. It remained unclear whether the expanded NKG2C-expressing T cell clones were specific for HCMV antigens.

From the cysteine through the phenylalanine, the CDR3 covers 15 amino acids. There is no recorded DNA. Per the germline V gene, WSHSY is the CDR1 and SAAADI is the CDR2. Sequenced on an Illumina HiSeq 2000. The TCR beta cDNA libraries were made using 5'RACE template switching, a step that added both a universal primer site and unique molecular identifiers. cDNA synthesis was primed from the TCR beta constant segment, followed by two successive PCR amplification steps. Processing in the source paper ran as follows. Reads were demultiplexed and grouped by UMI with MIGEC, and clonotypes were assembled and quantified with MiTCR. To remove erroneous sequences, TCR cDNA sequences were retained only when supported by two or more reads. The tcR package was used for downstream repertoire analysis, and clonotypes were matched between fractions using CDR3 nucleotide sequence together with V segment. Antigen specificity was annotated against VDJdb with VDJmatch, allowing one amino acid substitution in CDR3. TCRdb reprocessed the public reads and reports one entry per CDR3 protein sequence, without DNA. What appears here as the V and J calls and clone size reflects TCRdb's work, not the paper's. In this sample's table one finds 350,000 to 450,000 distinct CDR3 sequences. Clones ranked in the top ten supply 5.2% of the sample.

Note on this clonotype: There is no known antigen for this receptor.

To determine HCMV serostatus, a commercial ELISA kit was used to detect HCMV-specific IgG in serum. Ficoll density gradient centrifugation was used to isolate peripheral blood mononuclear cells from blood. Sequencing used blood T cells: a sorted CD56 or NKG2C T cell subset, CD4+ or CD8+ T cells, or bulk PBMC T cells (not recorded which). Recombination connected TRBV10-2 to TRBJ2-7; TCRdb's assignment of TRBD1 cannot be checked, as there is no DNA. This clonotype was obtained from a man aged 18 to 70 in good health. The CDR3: CASSESPTGVYEQYF.